Listed here is a single T cell receptor (beta chain). What antigen it recognizes has not been identified. Base qualities are missing; no much larger clone stands one base away. At one collaborating source in Seattle, patients were enrolled during active infection and were followed longitudinally through the course of disease. Whole blood was collected in K2EDTA tubes by collaborating institutions according to the institutions' own protocols. For TCRbeta analysis, collaborators shipped samples in one of three forms: frozen whole blood, isolated PBMCs, or DNA extracted from either of those sample types. These data originate in a study of blood T cell repertoires in COVID-19 (dated by TCRdb to 2020 to 2021). Broadly, across the study: Samples covering the acute and convalescent phases of COVID-19 were provided by collaborators in the United States, Italy and Spain. The repertoires were released in a freely available public database meant as a resource for research on the immune response to SARS-CoV-2. Samples came from the ongoing ImmuneRACE study (first 160 participants) plus 1,254 subjects from 6 global collaborators. A de-identified subject ID, COVID-19 status, age in years and sex were almost always included in the sample metadata. The dataset comprised deeply sampled blood TCRbeta repertoires from subjects exposed to, actively infected with, or recovered from COVID-19. The prospective study material was composed of cDNA or gDNA derived from T cells, B-cell-depleted T cells, or PBMCs. Where available, HLA class I and class II types were obtained from metadata supplied by the sample provider rather than from assay-based typing.

The CDR3 holds 14 amino acids from the cysteine to the phenylalanine. Only the CDR3 region is kept as DNA, spanning 42 bases read in frame from base 1. The V and J ends are trimmed by 0 bases and 1 base, leaving 7 bases between them. CDR1 and CDR2 are drawn from the germline V gene (reference sequence): SGHNT, YYREEE. The immunoSEQ Assay, a bias-controlled multiplex PCR, was used to amplify TCRbeta CDR3 regions from genomic DNA. The paper's data handling went like this. Nucleated cell counts per sample were estimated from amplification of reference gene primers within the assay. Sequence reads were collapsed and filtered to measure the absolute abundance of every unique TCRbeta CDR3 rearrangement. For each sample, productive Simpson clonality was calculated as the square root of Simpson's diversity index across productive rearrangements. Entries here come from immuneACCESS through TCRdb and include only in-frame sequences with V and J called. Some clones fail to appear in such tables; in the studies checked, an unresolved V gene covers under half of the shortfall, and the cause of the remainder is unknown. V, J and clone size are those of that table, while D and trimming were read from the DNA. The table for this sample lists about 170,000 clones; around 81% of them were counted only once. About 8.1% of the sample comes from the top ten.

What the work shows at the level of the full study, not this receptor alone: Clinical and demographic metadata were provided uncurated, with the amount varying by source and participant.

Recombination joined TRBV5-4 with TRBJ1-1; there is no confident call for the D gene. The sequenced sample consisted of peripheral blood. This receptor was obtained from a woman of 80 years or more with COVID-19, enrolled during active disease. The CDR3 sequence is CASSLGLANTEAFF. The nucleotide sequence reads as follows: TGTGCCAGCAGCTTGGGTCTGGCGAACACTGAAGCTTTCTTT.